The 23 T cell receptor beta chains in this list originate from one sample, sequenced in a study of blood T cell repertoires in COVID-19 (dated by TCRdb to between 2020 and 2021). The library relied on the immunoSEQ multiplex PCR assay. TCRdb re-hosts the immuneACCESS table, in-frame sequences only. Its copies lack some clones; in the studies checked, an unresolved V gene accounts for under half of them, and the cause for the rest is not known. Within this sample are roughly 95,000 clones, with about 80% of them counted one time only. The top ten clones comprise roughly 4% of the sample. The sample consisted of peripheral blood. The source is a man aged 55 to 70 with acute or convalescent COVID-19.

The V call is TRBV2, the J call TRBJ1-1; possibly TRBD1 for D (6 bases). The CDR3 is made up of 14 amino acids. Germline CDR1 reads SNHLY; CDR2 reads FYNNEI. Trimming pared 4 bases from V and 4 bases from J, leaving 13 bases between. CDR3 sequence (DNA): TGTGCCAGCAGTGCCGAACAGGGAAGCACTGAAGCTTTCTTT. Translating gives CASSAEQGSTEAFF.

This clone occurred once. V gene TRBV19 combines with J gene TRBJ1-4; no clear D gene. The germline V gene encodes CDR1 LNHDA and CDR2 SQIVND (reference sequence). This CDR3 contains 13 residues. Between the trimmed V and J ends, which lost 5 bases and 5 bases, there was a span of 9 bases. Here the CDR3 reads CASSWQENEKLFF. DNA for the CDR3: TGTGCCAGTAGTTGGCAGGAAAATGAAAAACTGTTTTTT.

This clone appeared a single time. The chain's CDR3 is CASSPQGSSYNEQFF. The CDR3 DNA reads TGCGCCAGCAGTCCTCAGGGGAGCTCCTACAATGAGCAGTTCTTC. The chain combines TRBV5-1 with TRBJ2-1; D perhaps matches TRBD1 (6 bases). Between the trimmed V and J ends, which lost 5 bases and 0 bases, there was a span of 12 bases. CDR3 length: 15 amino acids. CDR1 is SGHRS, CDR2 YFSETQ, per germline.

The genes are TRBV5-1 and TRBJ2-3; 11 nucleotides match TRBD2. The V gene end was trimmed by 0 bases and the J gene end by 2 bases; junction bases not matched to a gene: 5. Germline assignment: CDR1 SGHRS and CDR2 YFSETQ. This CDR3 spans 17 amino acids. CDR3 protein: CASSLVAGGPDTDTQYF. The DNA of the CDR3 is TGCGCCAGCAGCTTGGTAGCGGGAGGGCCGGACACAGATACGCAGTATTTT. Full variable domain (rest looked up from reference TRBV5-1 and TRBJ2-3): KAGVTQTPRYLIKTRGQQVTLSCSPISGHRSVSWYQQTPGQGLQFLFEYFSETQRNKGNFPGRFSGRQFSNSRSEMNVSTLELGDSALYLCASSLVAGGPDTDTQYFGPGTRLTVL.

The genes are TRBV6-5 and TRBJ1-5; 8 bases map to TRBD1. Trimming removed 4 bases from V and 7 bases from J; junction bases left unmatched: 3. The CDR3 extends over 13 amino acids. Germline V gene data show CDR1 as MNHEY and CDR2 as SVGAGI. CDR3 nucleotides: TGTGCCAGCAGTTGGGGACAGGACCAGCCCCAGCATTTT. This translates into CASSWGQDQPQHF.

This clone was observed a single time. The rearrangement joins TRBV7-9 to TRBJ2-1; 10 positions agree with TRBD2. Germline CDR1 SEHNR, CDR2 FQNEAQ (reference sequence). The ends lost 5 bases at V and 2 bases at J; junction bases unmatched: 6. CDR3 length: 16 residues. CDR3 bases: TGTGCCAGCAGCGCCAGCGGGAGGGAGCCCTACAATGAGCAGTTCTTC. It is translated as CASSASGREPYNEQFF.

The rearrangement links TRBV18 to TRBJ1-4; D may be TRBD1 (5 bases). Germline V gene data show CDR1 as KGHSH and CDR2 as LQKENI. This CDR3 contains 14 residues. V was shortened by 2 bases and J by 4 bases, with 8 bases between the two germline ends. This CDR3 is CASSPRQINEKLFF. The CDR3 nucleotides read TGTGCCAGCTCACCAAGACAGATTAATGAAAAACTGTTTTTT.

This chain joins TRBV30 and TRBJ1-5; D is perhaps TRBD1 (5 bases). V shed 7 bases and J shed 4 bases, with 14 bases lying between them. The CDR3 is 13 residues long. Germline V lookup: CDR1 GTSNPN, CDR2 SVGIG (reference sequence). The CDR3 region is CASGVDINQPQHF. As DNA, the CDR3 is TGTGCCTCTGGAGTGGACATAAATCAGCCCCAGCATTTT.

The J gene is TRBJ2-7, the V gene TRBV2; D gene ambiguous. This CDR3 is built from 15 residues. Germline V gene lookup returns CDR1 SNHLY and CDR2 FYNNEI. V was cut by 3 bases and J by 2 bases, with 14 bases left in between. CDR3 amino acids: CASSEAHLNTYEQYF. DNA of the CDR3: TGTGCCAGCAGTGAGGCACACCTGAACACCTACGAGCAGTACTTC.

This chain links TRBV24-1 with TRBJ2-2; TRBD1 aligns across 7 bases. The length of the CDR3 is 16 residues. Germline loops: CDR1 KGHDR, CDR2 SFDVKD. V was pared by 8 bases and J by 2 bases, with 10 bases of the junction left unmatched. CDR3 protein: CATTGGQGTNTGELFF. The CDR3 coding sequence is TGTGCCACCACAGGGGGTCAGGGGACAAACACCGGGGAGCTGTTTTTT.

The CDR3 reads CASSLGRGLGEAFF. CDR3 DNA: TGTGCCAGCAGCTTAGGCAGGGGGCTTGGTGAAGCTTTCTTT. The chain links TRBV7-3 to TRBJ1-1; TRBD1 matches 8 bases. V trimming: 2 bases; J trimming: 7 bases; junction bases outside the gene matches: 6. Germline CDR1 reads SGHTA; CDR2 reads FQGTGA. This CDR3 has 14 residues.

The chain combines TRBV30 with TRBJ1-1, with 7 bases that match TRBD1. The CDR3 loop spans 14 amino acids. The J segment lost 5 bases and the V segment lost 3 bases, leaving 9 bases of the junction unmatched. Germline CDR1 is GTSNPN and CDR2 is SVGIG (reference sequence). DNA for the CDR3: TGTGCCTGGAGGCCCGGAGGGGGCAGTACTGAAGCTTTCTTT. Residues: CAWRPGGGSTEAFF.

For the CDR3, the DNA is TGTGCCAGTAGTACGGGTCTCGCAGATACGCAGTATTTT. It codes for CASSTGLADTQYF. The V and J genes are TRBV19 and TRBJ2-3; D not certain. Germline assignment: CDR1 LNHDA and CDR2 SQIVND (reference sequence). Trimming removed 4 bases from V and 4 bases from J, with 9 bases in between. CDR3 length: 13 amino acids.

The chain uses TRBV10-1 and TRBJ1-4; D is unresolved. Germline CDR1 and CDR2: WNHNN and SYGVQD (reference sequence). Trimming pared 5 bases from V and 4 bases from J, leaving 8 bases between. The CDR3 is made up of 13 amino acids. The CDR3 region has the DNA TGCGCCAGCAGTCGAGGAGTTAATGAAAAACTGTTTTTT. The encoded protein is CASSRGVNEKLFF.

The chain combines TRBV19 with TRBJ2-3; 8 bases fit TRBD1. Germline loops: CDR1 LNHDA, CDR2 SQIVND (reference sequence). The CDR3 covers 16 residues. Losses at the gene ends were 3 bases for V and 0 bases for J; bases not matched to a gene: 5. The CDR3 coding sequence is TGTGCCAGTAGTATTGGGACAGGCGGTAGCACAGATACGCAGTATTTT. It is translated as CASSIGTGGSTDTQYF.

This chain joins TRBV19 and TRBJ2-1; a possible D gene is TRBD1 (6 bases). This CDR3 has 16 amino acids. The V end lost 6 bases, the J end lost 0 bases, and 15 bases lay between the germline ends. Per the germline V gene, CDR1 is LNHDA and CDR2 is SQIVND (reference sequence). CDR3 in amino acids: CASRLDSASSYNEQFF. The CDR3, as DNA: TGTGCCAGTAGGCTGGACAGCGCGAGCTCCTACAATGAGCAGTTCTTC. The whole variable domain, remainder taken from reference TRBV19 and TRBJ2-1, is DGGITQSPKYLFRKEGQNVTLSCEQNLNHDAMYWYRQDPGQGLRLIYYSQIVNDFQKGDIAEGYSVSREKKESFPLTVTSAQKNPTAFYLCASRLDSASSYNEQFFGPGTRLTVL.

The chain has TRBV3-1 (or the pseudogene TRBV3-2) and TRBJ2-1; TRBD1 matches at 8 bases. CDR1 and CDR2 (germline): LGHDT, YNNKEL (reference sequence). The junction had 9 bases not matched to a gene; V was cut back by 4 bases and J by 4 bases. The CDR3 runs 16 residues. CDR3 amino acids: CASSLSSGQVYNEQFF. The CDR3 bases are TGTGCCAGCAGCCTCTCCTCGGGACAGGTTTACAATGAGCAGTTCTTC.

In this sample, this clone turned up a few times. The CDR3 DNA follows: TGTGCCAGTACGGTCGCGCAGCGGGCAAGTGGAGATACGCAGTATTTT. This translates into CASTVAQRASGDTQYF. The chain is built from TRBV19 and TRBJ2-3; D may be TRBD2 (6 bases). Trimming stripped 7 bases from V and 5 bases from J, with 22 bases between. This CDR3 region has 16 residues. Germline CDR1 reads LNHDA; CDR2 reads SQIVND (reference sequence).

The rearrangement uses TRBV4-2 and TRBJ2-7, with unresolved D. The CDR3 runs 13 residues. Germline CDR1 LGHNA, CDR2 YNFKEQ. Between the trimmed V and J ends, which lost 0 bases and 3 bases, there was a span of 6 bases. CDR3: CASSQEWSYEQYF. The CDR3 DNA reads as TGTGCCAGCAGCCAAGAATGGAGCTACGAGCAGTACTTC.

J is TRBJ1-3 and V is TRBV2, with D maybe TRBD1 (6 bases). The V gene lost 6 bases and the J gene lost 9 bases, with 15 bases spanning the gap. Germline CDR1 reads SNHLY; CDR2 reads FYNNEI. CDR3 length: 13 residues. This CDR3 reads CASSYAPQGTIYF. The CDR3 region has the DNA TGTGCCAGCAGCTATGCCCCACAGGGCACCATATATTTT.

The CDR3 region is CASSSLSRSYNEQFF. The CDR3 DNA is TGTGCCAGCAGCTCCCTTAGCCGCTCCTACAATGAGCAGTTCTTC. The chain has TRBV6-2 or TRBV6-3 and TRBJ2-1; D call uncertain. Trimming took off 6 bases at V and 0 bases at J, with 12 bases between the two ends. The CDR3 is 15 amino acids. Germline CDR1 MNHEY, CDR2 SVGEGT.

This clone turned up a few times. This rearrangement joins TRBV30 to TRBJ1-2, with no clear D. V lost 4 bases to trimming and J lost 0 bases, with 9 bases between them. The CDR3 has 13 residues. Germline CDR1 GTSNPN, CDR2 SVGIG (reference sequence). Here the CDR3 DNA reads TGTGCCTGGAACGCCCCGGCTAACTATGGCTACACCTTC. It yields the protein CAWNAPANYGYTF.

The chain joins TRBV13 to TRBJ2-2; D is unresolved. Deletions cut 2 bases from V and 7 bases from J, with 5 bases between. In germline, CDR1 is PRHDT, CDR2 FYEKMQ (reference sequence). CDR3 length: 12 amino acids. CDR3 DNA sequence: TGTGCCAGCAGCTTACGCGGCGGGGAGCTGTTTTTT. Translation gives CASSLRGGELFF.